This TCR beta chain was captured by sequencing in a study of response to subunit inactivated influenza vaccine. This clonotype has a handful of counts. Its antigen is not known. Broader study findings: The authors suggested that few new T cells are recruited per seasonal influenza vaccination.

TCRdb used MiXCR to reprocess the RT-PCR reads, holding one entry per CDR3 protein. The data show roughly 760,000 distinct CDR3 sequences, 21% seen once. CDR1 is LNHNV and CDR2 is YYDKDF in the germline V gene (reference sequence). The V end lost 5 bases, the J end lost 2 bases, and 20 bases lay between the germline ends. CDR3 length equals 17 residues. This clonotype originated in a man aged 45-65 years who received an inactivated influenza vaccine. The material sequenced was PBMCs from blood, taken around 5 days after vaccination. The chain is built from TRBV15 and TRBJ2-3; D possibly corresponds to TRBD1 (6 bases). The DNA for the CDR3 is TGTGCCACCAGCTATCAAATCAGGGGTAGTTTCACAGATACGCAGTATTTT. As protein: CATSYQIRGSFTDTQYF. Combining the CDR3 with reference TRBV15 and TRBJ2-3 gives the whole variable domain DAMVIQNPRYQVTQFGKPVTLSCSQTLNHNVMYWYQQKSSQAPKLLFHYYDKDFNNEADTPDNFQSRRPNTSFCFLDIRSPGLGDTAMYLCATSYQIRGSFTDTQYFGPGTRLTVL.